Below are 2 T cell receptor beta chains sequenced from a single sample in a study of cytomegalovirus exposure and HLA in healthy donors. It was with 60 Vbeta and 13 Jbeta primers that the PCR ran. This table comes from immunoSEQ multiplex PCR, and its TCRdb copy is limited to in-frame clones, with some not included. The sample has about 150,000 clones; roughly 76% are singletons. Sequences were obtained from PBMCs. The receptors here all came from a woman aged 25 to 45 in good health and CMV-seronegative.

This rearrangement joins TRBV19 to TRBJ2-5; D is possibly TRBD2 (5 bases). Trimming took off 5 bases at V and 4 bases at J, with 26 bases between the two ends. Germline V gives CDR1 LNHDA, CDR2 SQIVND (reference sequence). The CDR3 loop spans 18 amino acids. In DNA, the CDR3 is TGTGCCAGTAGTTCCGATCATCGGGGATACGCTGGGAGAGAGACCCAGTACTTC. Translated, it gives CASSSDHRGYAGRETQYF.

This rearrangement joins TRBV4-3 to TRBJ2-3, with 7 bases lining up with TRBD2. The CDR3 has 15 residues. Losses at the gene ends were 0 bases for V and 3 bases for J; bases not matched to a gene: 3. Germline V gene data show CDR1 as LGHNA and CDR2 as YSLEER. CDR3 coding DNA: TGCGCCAGCAGCCAAGAAACCGGGGGGACAGATACGCAGTATTTT. Protein product: CASSQETGGTDTQYF.